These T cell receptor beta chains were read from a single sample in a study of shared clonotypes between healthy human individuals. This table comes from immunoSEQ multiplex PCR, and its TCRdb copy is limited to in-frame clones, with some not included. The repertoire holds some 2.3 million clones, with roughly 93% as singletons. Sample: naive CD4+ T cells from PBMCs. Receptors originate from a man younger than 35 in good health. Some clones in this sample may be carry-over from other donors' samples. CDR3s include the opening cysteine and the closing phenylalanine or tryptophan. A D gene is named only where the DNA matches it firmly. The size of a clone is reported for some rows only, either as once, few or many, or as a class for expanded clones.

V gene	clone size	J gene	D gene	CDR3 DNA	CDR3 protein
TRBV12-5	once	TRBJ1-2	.	TGTGCTAGTGGTTTGGTACCTGGGAGCTATGGCTACACCTTC	CASGLVPGSYGYTF
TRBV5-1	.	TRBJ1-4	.	TGCGCCAGCAGCTTGGAGGGACAAGGTTTGGCTAATGAAAAACTGTTTTTT	CASSLEGQGLANEKLFF
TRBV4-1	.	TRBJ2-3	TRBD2	TGCGCCAGCAGCCATTTAGCGGGAGGGCCGAATACGCAGTATTTT	CASSHLAGGPNTQYF
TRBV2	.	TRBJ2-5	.	TGTGCCAGCCTCGCAGCACCCCAAGAGACCCAGTACTTC	CASLAAPQETQYF
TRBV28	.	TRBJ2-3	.	.	CASSTSMKADTQYF
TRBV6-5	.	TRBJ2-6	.	TGTGCCAGCAGTTACGGGTGGATATCTGGGGCCAACGTCCTGACTTTC	CASSYGWISGANVLTF
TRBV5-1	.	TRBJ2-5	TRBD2	TGCGCCAGCAGCCCAGGACTAGCGGGAGTATGGGGGGAGACCCAGTACTTC	CASSPGLAGVWGETQYF
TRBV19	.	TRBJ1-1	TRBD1	TGTGCCAGTAACCATCTAGGACAGGGTATCATGAACACTGAAGCTTTCTTT	CASNHLGQGIMNTEAFF
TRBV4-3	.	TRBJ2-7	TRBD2	TGCGCCAGCAGCCAAGAGGTCCGCGGAGCGGGATACGAGCAGTACTTC	CASSQEVRGAGYEQYF
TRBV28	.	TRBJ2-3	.	TGTGCCAGCGCCGATCCCCCGGGAGCGGATACGCAGTATTTT	CASADPPGADTQYF
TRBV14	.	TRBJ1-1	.	TGTGCCAGCAGCCAATGGCGGGCGAACACTGAAGCTTTCTTT	CASSQWRANTEAFF
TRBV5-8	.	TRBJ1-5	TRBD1	TGTGCCAGCAGCTCAAGACAGGGATGGCAGCCCCAGCATTTT	CASSSRQGWQPQHF
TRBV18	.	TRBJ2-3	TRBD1	TGTGCCAGCTCAGCAAAAACAGGGGGAGCAGGAGATACGCAGTATTTT	CASSAKTGGAGDTQYF
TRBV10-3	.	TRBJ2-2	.	TGTGCCATCGGACCCCCGCCCCACTACACCGGGGAGCTGTTTTTT	CAIGPPPHYTGELFF
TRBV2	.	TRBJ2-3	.	TGTGCCAGCAGTGAAGCGTTGGCAGATACGCAGTATTTT	CASSEALADTQYF
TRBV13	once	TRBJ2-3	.	TGTGCCAGCAGCCCCGGTTTGGCCATGGACACAGATACGCAGTATTTT	CASSPGLAMDTDTQYF
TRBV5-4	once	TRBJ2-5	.	TGTGCCAGCAGCCCGGCCCAGGGGCCTAGGGCCCAGTACTTC	CASSPAQGPRAQYF
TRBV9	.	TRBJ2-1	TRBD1	TGTGCCAGCAGCGTAGACAGGGGGTCCTACAATGAGCAGTTCTTC	CASSVDRGSYNEQFF
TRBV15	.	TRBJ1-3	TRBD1	TGTGCCACCAGCAGAGGGGGACAGGGGAGCGGAAACACCATATATTTT	CATSRGGQGSGNTIYF
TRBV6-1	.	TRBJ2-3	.	TGTGCCAGCAGTGATACGAGGACAGATACGCAGTATTTT	CASSDTRTDTQYF
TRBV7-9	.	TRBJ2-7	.	TGTGCCAGCAGCATAGGACACAGGCCGGACTACGAGCAGTACTTC	CASSIGHRPDYEQYF
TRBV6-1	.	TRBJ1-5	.	TGTGCCGGCTGTTCTCCACAGGTTAGCAATCAGCCCCAGCATTTT	CAGCSPQVSNQPQHF
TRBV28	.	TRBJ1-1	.	TGTGCCAGCAGTTTAGGCGGTCGTTCAGCTTTCTTT	CASSLGGRSAFF
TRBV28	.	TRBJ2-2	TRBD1	TGTGCCAGTTCAGGGGGAACATACACCGGGGAGCTGTTTTTT	CASSGGTYTGELFF
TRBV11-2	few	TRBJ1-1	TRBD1	TGTGCCAGCAGCTTAGTTGGGACAGCCTACACTGAAGCTTTCTTT	CASSLVGTAYTEAFF
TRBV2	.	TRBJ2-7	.	TGTGCCAGCAGTGCTTTGAGGTCCGAGCAGTACTTC	CASSALRSEQYF
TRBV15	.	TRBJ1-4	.	TGTGCCACCAGCAGGCGACCGGCCGAAAAACTGTTTTTT	CATSRRPAEKLFF
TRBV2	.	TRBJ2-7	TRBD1	TGTGCCAGCAGTGACGGGACAGGGGACGAGCAGTACTTC	CASSDGTGDEQYF
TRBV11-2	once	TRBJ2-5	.	TGTGCCAGCAGCTTAGTTCGTGTCGAGACCCAGTACTTC	CASSLVRVETQYF
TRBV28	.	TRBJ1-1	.	TGTGCCAGCACTCGCCTGGGTGTGAACACTGAAGCTTTCTTT	CASTRLGVNTEAFF
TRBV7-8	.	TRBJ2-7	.	TGTGCCAGCAGCTTAGCGATCTTTACCGTTCCCCCCGAGCAGTACTTC	CASSLAIFTVPPEQYF
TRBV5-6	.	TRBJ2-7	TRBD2	TGTGCCAGCAGCTTGTGGGACTACTTCTACGAGCAGTACTTC	CASSLWDYFYEQYF
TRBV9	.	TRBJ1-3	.	TGTGCCAGCAGCGTAGTCGGGCCGGGGAGCTCTGGAAACACCATATATTTT	CASSVVGPGSSGNTIYF